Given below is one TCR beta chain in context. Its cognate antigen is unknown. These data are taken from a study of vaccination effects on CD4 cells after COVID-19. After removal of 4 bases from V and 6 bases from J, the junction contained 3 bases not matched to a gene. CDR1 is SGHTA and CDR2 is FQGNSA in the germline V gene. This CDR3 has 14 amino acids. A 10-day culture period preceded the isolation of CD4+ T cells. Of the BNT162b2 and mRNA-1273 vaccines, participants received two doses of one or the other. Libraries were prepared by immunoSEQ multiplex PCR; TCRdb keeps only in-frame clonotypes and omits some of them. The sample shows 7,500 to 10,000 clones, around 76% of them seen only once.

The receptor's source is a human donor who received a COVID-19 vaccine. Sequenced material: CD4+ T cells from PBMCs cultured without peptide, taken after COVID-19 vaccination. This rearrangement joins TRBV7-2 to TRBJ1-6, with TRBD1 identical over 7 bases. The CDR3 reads CASSSGGGNSPLHF. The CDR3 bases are TGTGCCAGCAGCTCAGGGGGAGGTAATTCACCCCTCCACTTT. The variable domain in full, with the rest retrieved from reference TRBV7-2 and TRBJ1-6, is GAGVSQSPSNKVTEKGKDVELRCDPISGHTALYWYRQSLGQGLEFLIYFQGNSAPDKSGLPSDRFSAERTGGSVSTLTIQRTQQEDSAVYLCASSSGGGNSPLHFGNGTRLTVT.